This T cell receptor beta chain originates from a study of blood T cell repertoires in COVID-19. In the study overall: COVID-19 samples, acute and convalescent, were from the United States, Italy and Spain. T cells, B-cell-depleted T cells, or PBMCs provided the cDNA or gDNA that served as material.

Participants were placed into cohorts based on the clinical history they reported. Original handling: Estimation of nucleated cell counts relied on the amplification of reference gene primers. Profiled with immunoSEQ multiplex PCR; TCRdb holds only in-frame clones, not every one. V and J calls and clone size come straight from that table; D and trimming were deduced from the DNA. The sample has almost 400,000 clones, around nine tenths seen once. The TCR sequence derives from a woman aged 25 to 39 who had recovered from COVID-19. The sequenced sample was PBMCs or T cells enriched from blood (not recorded which).

The CDR3 DNA is TGTGCCAGCAGTACTACTTTTAGGGGCCGGCCGGTAGCTTTCTTT. This gives the protein CASSTTFRGRPVAFF. This chain links TRBV6-6 with TRBJ1-1, with D possibly matching TRBD1 (5 bases). The CDR3 spans 15 residues. CDR1 and CDR2 (germline): MNHNY, SVGAGI (reference sequence). V was cut by 5 bases and J by 10 bases, with 23 bases left in between.